This passage covers 20 T cell receptor beta chains from one sample sequenced in a study of blood T cell repertoires in COVID-19 (dated by TCRdb to 2018 to 2020). Libraries came from the immunoSEQ multiplex PCR assay. Sourced from immuneACCESS, this table was stored by TCRdb with only in-frame sequences that have V and J called. A share of the clones is absent; for the studies checked, an unresolved V gene accounts for under half, and the remainder has no known explanation. The sample table contains 150,000 to 200,000 clones; only one count was recorded for nearly 90% of them. The ten largest clones take up roughly 0.6% of the sample. The sample consisted of peripheral blood. The source is a man between 50 and 59 years old with acute or convalescent COVID-19.

This chain connects TRBV4-3 to TRBJ1-1; TRBD1 matches at 10 bases. V lost 3 bases, J lost 8 bases, and 9 bases stayed unmatched. The CDR3 runs to 15 residues. Germline-derived CDR1 and CDR2 are LGHNA and YSLEER. CDR3 amino acids: CASSHRDRGPPEAFF. CDR3 nucleotide sequence: TGCGCCAGCAGCCATCGAGACAGGGGGCCCCCCGAAGCTTTCTTT.

The gene calls are TRBV20-1 and TRBJ2-2; no clear D. V dropped 3 bases and J dropped 8 bases, with 13 bases sitting between them. Germline CDR1 reads DFQATT; CDR2 reads SNEGSKA (reference sequence). CDR3 length equals 13 residues. The CDR3 sequence is CSASSVARGELFF. The CDR3 DNA reads as TGCAGTGCTAGTAGTGTTGCCAGGGGGGAGCTGTTTTTT.

The chain combines TRBV5-4 with TRBJ1-6; the match to TRBD1 covers 10 bases. Trimming took 4 bases from V and 7 from J; bases not matched to a gene: 5. Germline CDR1 is SGHNT and CDR2 is YYREEE (reference sequence). This CDR3 comprises 15 residues. The CDR3 nucleotides read TGTGCCAGCAGCCCCCGGGACAGGGGAAATTCACCCCTCCACTTT. Its protein product is CASSPRDRGNSPLHF.

The chain joins TRBV11-2 to TRBJ1-1, with 7 bases aligning to TRBD1. V was clipped by 6 bases and J by 6 bases; unmatched bases: 7. The CDR3 is made up of 13 amino acids. Per the germline V gene, CDR1 is SGHAT and CDR2 is FQNNGV. CDR3 coding DNA: TGTGCCAGCAGGAGGACAGGAATGGCTGAAGCTTTCTTT. It yields the protein CASRRTGMAEAFF.

The chain is built from TRBV6-5 and TRBJ1-6; TRBD1 agrees at 9 bases. V gave up 3 bases and J gave up 10 bases; unmatched junction bases: 10. CDR1 and CDR2 (germline): MNHEY, SVGAGI. There are 16 residues in the CDR3. The DNA of the CDR3 is TGTGCCAGCAGTTATGAGGGACAGGGAACTTGGTCACCCCTCCACTTT. This sequence encodes CASSYEGQGTWSPLHF.

V usage is TRBV30 and J usage is TRBJ1-5; D is unresolved. V was trimmed by 2 bases and J by 3 bases, leaving 14 bases between them. In germline, CDR1 is GTSNPN, CDR2 SVGIG (reference sequence). This CDR3 has 15 amino acids. Written as DNA, the CDR3 is TGTGCCTGGAGTAGAGGGTCAGAGGCCAATCAGCCCCAGCATTTT. This gives the protein CAWSRGSEANQPQHF.

The chain combines TRBV30 with TRBJ1-2; TRBD1 agrees at 8 bases. V lost 8 bases, J lost 7 bases, and 24 bases stayed unmatched. There are 17 residues in the CDR3. The germline CDR1 and CDR2 sequences are GTSNPN and SVGIG (reference sequence). The CDR3 spells CATPRGTGENWGFGYTF. The CDR3 DNA reads as TGTGCCACTCCTAGAGGGACAGGCGAGAACTGGGGATTTGGCTACACCTTC.

The chain joins TRBV29-1 to TRBJ2-3; 10 bases line up with TRBD1. This CDR3 has 13 amino acids. J lost 5 bases, V lost 8 bases, and 7 bases had no gene match. Germline V gene sequence: CDR1 SQVTM, CDR2 ANQGSEA. This chain's CDR3 is CSSRQGAGDTQYF. In DNA form, the CDR3 reads TGCAGCTCGAGACAGGGGGCTGGAGATACGCAGTATTTT.

This sequence joins TRBV27 and TRBJ2-1; 8 bases are a match to TRBD2. CDR1 is MNHEY, CDR2 SMNVEV, per germline (reference sequence). The V gene end was trimmed by 5 bases and the J gene end by 6 bases; junction bases not matched to a gene: 12. The CDR3 extends over 16 amino acids. CDR3 DNA sequence: TGTGCCAGCAGTAAACTAGCGGACCTCCCCGGCAATGAGCAGTTCTTC. This translates into CASSKLADLPGNEQFF.

The chain is built from TRBV2 and TRBJ2-4, with D tentatively TRBD2 (6 bases). V dropped 7 bases and J dropped 0 bases, with 13 bases sitting between them. The CDR3 consists of 15 residues. Germline CDR1 reads SNHLY; CDR2 reads FYNNEI. CDR3 nucleotides: TGTGCCAGCACTTGGGACTCTCTAGCCAAAAACATTCAGTACTTC. This gives the protein CASTWDSLAKNIQYF.

The chain links TRBV7-9 to TRBJ1-4, with D uncertain. This CDR3 region has 16 residues. CDR1 is SEHNR and CDR2 is FQNEAQ in the germline V gene (reference sequence). V gave up 1 base and J gave up 7 bases, with 16 bases separating them. The CDR3, as DNA: TGTGCCAGCAGCTTAGTCTCAGGAATGGGGAGTGAAAAACTGTTTTTT. Its protein is CASSLVSGMGSEKLFF.

This clone was recorded once. V usage is TRBV7-9 and J usage is TRBJ2-2; maybe TRBD2 (6 bases). CDR1 and CDR2 from the germline V gene are SEHNR and FQNEAQ (reference sequence). With 5 bases removed from V and 5 bases from J, the gap between germline ends came to 18 bases. The CDR3 extends over 16 amino acids. The CDR3 reads CASSPAPGRLTGELFF. In DNA form, the CDR3 reads TGTGCCAGCAGCCCCGCTCCGGGGAGGCTGACCGGGGAGCTGTTTTTT.

The chain carries TRBV5-6 and TRBJ1-2; TRBD1 aligns across 9 bases. The CDR3 sequence is 13 residues long. Germline CDR1 is SGHDT and CDR2 is YYEEEE. The trim removed 4 bases at V and 6 bases at J, leaving 4 bases unmatched. CDR3 bases: TGTGCCAGCAGCGGACAGGGGTGGAATGGCTACACCTTC. This codes for CASSGQGWNGYTF.

The rearrangement uses TRBV27 and TRBJ1-1, with D possibly TRBD1 on 5 matching bases. CDR3 size: 15 residues. V was trimmed by 1 base and J by 3 bases, leaving 12 bases between them. Germline V CDR1 and CDR2: MNHEY, SMNVEV (reference sequence). The CDR3 DNA reads TGTGCCAGCAGTTTATTCGCAGGACAATACACTGAAGCTTTCTTT. It translates to CASSLFAGQYTEAFF.

This rearrangement joins TRBV2 to TRBJ2-7, with D unclear. There are 13 residues in the CDR3. V lost 4 bases to trimming and J lost 1 base, with 8 bases between them. The germline V gene encodes CDR1 SNHLY and CDR2 FYNNEI. CDR3 residues: CASSVSFSYEQYF. The CDR3 bases are TGTGCCAGCAGTGTTAGTTTTTCCTACGAGCAGTACTTC.

The chain is built from TRBV13 and TRBJ2-7; possible D gene TRBD1, 5 bases. Germline V gene sequence: CDR1 PRHDT, CDR2 FYEKMQ (reference sequence). CDR3 length: 14 residues. With 5 bases removed from V and 2 bases from J, the gap between germline ends came to 13 bases. CDR3 bases: TGTGCCAGCAGCCCAATAGACAGAACCTACGAGCAGTACTTC. Its protein product is CASSPIDRTYEQYF.

This rearrangement joins TRBV12-3 or TRBV12-4 to TRBJ2-4, with D possibly matching TRBD2 (6 bases). This CDR3 has 11 amino acids. Trimming cost V 3 bases and J 9 bases, with 6 bases left between them. CDR3 in amino acids: CASSLGGIQYF. As DNA, the CDR3 is TGTGCCAGCAGTTTGGGGGGCATTCAGTACTTC.

This clone came up once. This sequence joins TRBV19 and TRBJ1-5, with D possibly being TRBD1 (6 bases). Germline V gene lookup returns CDR1 LNHDA and CDR2 SQIVND (reference sequence). The CDR3 is 12 amino acids. Trimming stripped 6 bases from V and 5 bases from J, with 8 bases between. The CDR3 protein is CASRQGDQPQHF. CDR3 DNA: TGTGCCAGTAGACAGGGTGATCAGCCCCAGCATTTT.

The chain carries TRBV6-5 and TRBJ2-7, with 11 bases aligning to TRBD2. Germline CDR1 is MNHEY and CDR2 is SVGAGI. The CDR3 loop spans 15 amino acids. V was clipped by 4 bases and J by 6 bases; unmatched bases: 8. CDR3 in amino acids: CASSSLAGAKGEQYF. CDR3 nucleotide sequence: TGTGCCAGCAGTTCACTAGCGGGAGCTAAGGGCGAGCAGTACTTC.

The rearrangement joins TRBV30 to TRBJ1-4; the D gene is possibly TRBD1 (5 bases). The CDR3 covers 18 residues. Germline loops: CDR1 GTSNPN, CDR2 SVGIG (reference sequence). V was pared by 0 bases and J by 0 bases, with 17 bases between. The CDR3 DNA sequence: TGTGCCTGGAGTGTAGCTGGGGCAGCCAGAGCAACTAATGAAAAACTGTTTTTT. It specifies CAWSVAGAARATNEKLFF.